The following is a T cell receptor (beta chain) sequence with its context. What it binds is not known. Germline V gene data show CDR1 as SGHTA and CDR2 as FQGNSA. The CDR3 has 16 residues. The V and J ends lost 1 base and 4 bases respectively, with 13 bases between them. General study points: Greatest tumor Treg TCR overlap was with tumor naive CD4+ cells.

Full-length variable regions came from constant-region reverse primers plus semi-nested Nested Universal Primer A PCR. One entry per CDR3 protein results from TCRdb running MiXCR on the 5' RACE reads. The table has about 64,000 distinct CDR3 sequences, approximately 22% seen once; the top ten hold just under 3%. Memory CD4+ T cells were sorted as CD4+CD45RO+CD25- cells. The gene calls are TRBV7-2 and TRBJ2-2; possible D gene TRBD2, 5 bases. The specimen was memory CD4+ T cells sorted from a lymph node. Subset meaning: memory CD4+ T cells, CD4+CD45RO+CD25-. This sequence originates from a female donor with breast cancer. The chain's CDR3 is CASSLDPGLATGELFF. CDR3 bases: TGTGCCAGCAGCTTAGACCCGGGATTGGCCACCGGGGAGCTGTTTTTT.